This TCR beta chain was sequenced for a study of T-cell reconstitution after alpha-beta-depleted transplantation in children. Trimming took off 3 bases at V and 0 bases at J, with 5 bases between the two ends. This CDR3 has 13 residues. Per germline, CDR1 MNHEY and CDR2 SVGAGI. For this clonotype: Its antigen is undetermined.

Preparation of the TCRbeta library was carried out with unique molecular identifiers. TCRdb used MiXCR to reprocess the PCR reads, holding one entry per CDR3 protein. The sample has about 400,000 distinct CDR3 sequences, 15% to 20% seen once. General study points: Newly produced T cells mostly accounted for T-cell counts and diversity one year post-transplant. TCRbeta diversity was high at day 60 in some patients (a result of surviving recipient T cells and thymic progenitors). About two months after transplant, alpha-beta T cells reportedly came from several hundred expanded graft clones.

The specimen was PBMCs, mostly from graft donor cells, collected 360 days after TCRalphabeta/CD19-depleted stem cell transplant. The rearrangement links TRBV6-5 to TRBJ1-2; D gene unclear. This sequence originates from a boy under three years old who had a stem cell transplant for Wiskott-Aldrich syndrome, so the T cells may come from the graft donor. The CDR3 DNA follows: TGTGCCAGCAGTTATGGGACTAACTATGGCTACACCTTC. Protein sequence: CASSYGTNYGYTF.